This T cell receptor (beta chain) is from a study of cytomegalovirus exposure and HLA in healthy donors. Points from the study as a whole: A later analysis linked about 17,000 TCR beta sequences to HLA alleles at 0.05 false discovery rate.

The PCR ran on 60 Vbeta and 13 Jbeta primers. Data came from immunoSEQ multiplex PCR; TCRdb stores just in-frame clones and leaves some out. In the table there are 150,000 to 200,000 clones, 70% to 80% of which are singletons. In germline, CDR1 is SQVTM, CDR2 ANQGSEA. The V and J ends lost 5 bases and 0 bases, in that order; junction bases with no gene match: 3. The CDR3 runs 13 residues. In nominal health when sampled, donors likely had unrecorded immune exposures nonetheless. This clone was observed a handful of times. What it binds is unknown. The sequencing input was PBMCs. The chain recombines TRBV29-1 with TRBJ1-1, with 7 bases identical to TRBD1. The receptor's source is a male donor in good health and CMV-seropositive. The CDR3 reads CSVCRGLNTEAFF. DNA for the CDR3: TGCAGCGTTTGTAGGGGGCTGAACACTGAAGCTTTCTTT.